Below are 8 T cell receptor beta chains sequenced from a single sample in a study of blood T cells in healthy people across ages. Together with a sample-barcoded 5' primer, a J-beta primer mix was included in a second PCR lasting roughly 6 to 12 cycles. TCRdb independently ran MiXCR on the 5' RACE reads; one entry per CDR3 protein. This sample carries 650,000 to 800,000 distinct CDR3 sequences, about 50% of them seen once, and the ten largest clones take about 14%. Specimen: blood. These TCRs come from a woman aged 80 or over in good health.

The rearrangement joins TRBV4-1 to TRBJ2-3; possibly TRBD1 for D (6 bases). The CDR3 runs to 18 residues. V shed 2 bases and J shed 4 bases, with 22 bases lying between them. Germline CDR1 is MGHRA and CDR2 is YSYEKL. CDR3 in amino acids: CASSQPPLRQGSSDTQYF. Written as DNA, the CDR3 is TGCGCCAGCAGCCAACCACCCCTCCGGCAGGGGAGTTCAGATACGCAGTATTTT.

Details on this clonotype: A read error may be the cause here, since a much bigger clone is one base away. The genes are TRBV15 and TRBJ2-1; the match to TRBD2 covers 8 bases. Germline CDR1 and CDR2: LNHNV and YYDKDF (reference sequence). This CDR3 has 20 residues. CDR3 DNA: TGTGCCACCAGCGGAGATAGGGCTACTAGCGGAAGCAGCTCCTACAATGAGCAGTTCTTC. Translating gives CATSGDRATSGSSSYNEQFF. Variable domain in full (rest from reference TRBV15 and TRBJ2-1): DAMVIQNPRYQVTQFGKPVTLSCSQTLNHNVMYWYQQKSSQAPKLLFHYYDKDFNNEADTPDNFQSRRPNTSFCFLDIRSPGLGDTAMYLCATSGDRATSGSSSYNEQFFGPGTRLTVL.

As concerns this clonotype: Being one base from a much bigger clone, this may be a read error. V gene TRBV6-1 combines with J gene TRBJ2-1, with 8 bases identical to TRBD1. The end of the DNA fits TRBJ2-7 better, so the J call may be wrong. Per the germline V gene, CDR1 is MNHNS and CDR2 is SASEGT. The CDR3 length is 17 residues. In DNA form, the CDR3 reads TGTGCCAGCAGCCATCCCGGGGGCAGGGGGCCCAACAATGAGCAGTACTTC. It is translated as CASSHPGGRGPNNEQYF.

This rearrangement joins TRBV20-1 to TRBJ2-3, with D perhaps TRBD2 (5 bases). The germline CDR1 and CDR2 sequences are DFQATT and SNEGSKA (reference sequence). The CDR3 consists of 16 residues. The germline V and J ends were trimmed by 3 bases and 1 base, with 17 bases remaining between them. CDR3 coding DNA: TGCAGTGCTAGGGACGATTACCTCGGGGGCACAGATACGCAGTATTTT. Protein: CSARDDYLGGTDTQYF.

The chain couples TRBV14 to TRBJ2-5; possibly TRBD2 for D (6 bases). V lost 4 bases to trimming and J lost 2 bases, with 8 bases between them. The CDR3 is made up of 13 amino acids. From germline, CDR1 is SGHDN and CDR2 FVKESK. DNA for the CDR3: TGTGCCAGCAGCCGGACTATTCAAGAGACCCAGTACTTC. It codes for CASSRTIQETQYF.

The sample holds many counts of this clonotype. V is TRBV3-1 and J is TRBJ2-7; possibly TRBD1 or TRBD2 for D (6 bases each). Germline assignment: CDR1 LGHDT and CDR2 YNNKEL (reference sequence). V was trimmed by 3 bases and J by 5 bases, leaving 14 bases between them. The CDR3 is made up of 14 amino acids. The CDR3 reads CASSQVTGAHEQYF. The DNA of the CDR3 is TGTGCCAGCAGCCAGGTCACGGGGGCCCACGAGCAGTACTTC.

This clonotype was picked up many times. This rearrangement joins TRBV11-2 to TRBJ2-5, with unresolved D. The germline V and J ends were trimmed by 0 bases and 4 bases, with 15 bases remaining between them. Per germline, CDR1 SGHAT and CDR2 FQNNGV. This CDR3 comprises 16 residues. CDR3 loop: CASSLEVPGPRETQYF. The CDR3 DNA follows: TGTGCCAGCAGCTTAGAGGTCCCAGGTCCTCGAGAGACCCAGTACTTC.

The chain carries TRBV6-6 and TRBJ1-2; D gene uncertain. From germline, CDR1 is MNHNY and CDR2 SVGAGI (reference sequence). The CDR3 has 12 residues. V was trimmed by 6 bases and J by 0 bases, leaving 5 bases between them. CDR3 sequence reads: CASRVANYGYTF. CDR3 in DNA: TGTGCCAGCAGGGTAGCTAACTATGGCTACACCTTC.